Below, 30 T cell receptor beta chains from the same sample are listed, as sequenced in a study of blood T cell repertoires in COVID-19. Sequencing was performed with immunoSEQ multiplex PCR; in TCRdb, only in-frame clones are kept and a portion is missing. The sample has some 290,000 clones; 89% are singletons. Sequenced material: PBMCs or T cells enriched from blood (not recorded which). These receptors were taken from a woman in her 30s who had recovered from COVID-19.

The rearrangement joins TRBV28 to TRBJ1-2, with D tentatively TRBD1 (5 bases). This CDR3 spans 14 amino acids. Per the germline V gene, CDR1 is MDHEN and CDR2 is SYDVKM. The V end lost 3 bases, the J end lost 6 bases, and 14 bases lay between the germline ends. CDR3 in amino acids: CASSLFRTGDGYTF. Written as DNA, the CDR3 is TGTGCCAGCAGTTTGTTCCGAACGGGGGATGGCTACACCTTC.

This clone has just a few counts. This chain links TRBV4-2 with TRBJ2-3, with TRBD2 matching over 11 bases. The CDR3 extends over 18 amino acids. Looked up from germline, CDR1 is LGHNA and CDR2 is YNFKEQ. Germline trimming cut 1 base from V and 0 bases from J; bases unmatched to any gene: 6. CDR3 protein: CASSQGLIAGGSTDTQYF. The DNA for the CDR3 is TGTGCCAGCAGCCAAGGACTGATAGCGGGAGGGAGCACAGATACGCAGTATTTT.

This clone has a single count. CDR3 protein: CASLDRGNPYGYTF. DNA for the CDR3: TGTGCCAGCTTGGACAGGGGGAACCCCTATGGCTACACCTTC. This chain joins TRBV28 and TRBJ1-2; 10 bases agree with TRBD1. The V gene's germline CDR1 is MDHEN and CDR2 SYDVKM. After removal of 8 bases from V and 4 bases from J, the junction contained 7 bases not matched to a gene. The CDR3 consists of 14 residues.

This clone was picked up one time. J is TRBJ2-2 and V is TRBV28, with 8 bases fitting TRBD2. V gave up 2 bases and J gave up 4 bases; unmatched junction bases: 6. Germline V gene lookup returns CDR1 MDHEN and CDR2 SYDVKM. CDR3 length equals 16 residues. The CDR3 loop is CASSLRGTRVTGELFF. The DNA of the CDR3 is TGTGCCAGCAGTTTACGTGGGACTAGAGTCACCGGGGAGCTGTTTTTT.

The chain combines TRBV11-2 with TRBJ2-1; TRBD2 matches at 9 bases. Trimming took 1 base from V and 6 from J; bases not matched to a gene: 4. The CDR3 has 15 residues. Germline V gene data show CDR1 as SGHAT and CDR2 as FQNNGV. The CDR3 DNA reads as TGTGCCAGCAGCTTAGTTAGCGGGAGAGGCAATGAGCAGTTCTTC. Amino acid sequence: CASSLVSGRGNEQFF.

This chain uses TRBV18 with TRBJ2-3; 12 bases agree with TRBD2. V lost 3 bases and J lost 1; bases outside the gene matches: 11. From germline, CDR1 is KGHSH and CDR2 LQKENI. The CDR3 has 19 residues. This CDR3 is CASSPRPKRLAGGTDTQYF. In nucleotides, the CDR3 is TGTGCCAGCTCACCTCGCCCTAAAAGACTAGCGGGAGGCACAGATACGCAGTATTTT.

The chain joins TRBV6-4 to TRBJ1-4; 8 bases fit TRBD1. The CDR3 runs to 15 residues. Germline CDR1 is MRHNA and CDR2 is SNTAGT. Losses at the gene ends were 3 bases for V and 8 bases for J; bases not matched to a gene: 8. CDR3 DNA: TGTGCCAGCAGTGAAGGGAGGACAGGGCCCGAAAAACTGTTTTTT. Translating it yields CASSEGRTGPEKLFF.

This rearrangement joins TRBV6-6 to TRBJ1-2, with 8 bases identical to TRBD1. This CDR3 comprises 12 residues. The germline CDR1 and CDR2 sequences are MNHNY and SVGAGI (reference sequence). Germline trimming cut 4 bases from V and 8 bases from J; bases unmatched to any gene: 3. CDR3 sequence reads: CASSLQGGGYTF. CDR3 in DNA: TGTGCCAGCAGTTTACAGGGGGGAGGCTACACCTTC.

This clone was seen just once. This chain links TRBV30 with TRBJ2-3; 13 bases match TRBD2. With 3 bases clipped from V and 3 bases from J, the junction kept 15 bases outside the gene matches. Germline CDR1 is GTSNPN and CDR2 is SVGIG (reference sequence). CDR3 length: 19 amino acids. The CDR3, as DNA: TGTGCCTGGAGGCCCACTAGCGGGAGGGCCTGGCGGGGAACAGATACGCAGTATTTT. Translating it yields CAWRPTSGRAWRGTDTQYF.

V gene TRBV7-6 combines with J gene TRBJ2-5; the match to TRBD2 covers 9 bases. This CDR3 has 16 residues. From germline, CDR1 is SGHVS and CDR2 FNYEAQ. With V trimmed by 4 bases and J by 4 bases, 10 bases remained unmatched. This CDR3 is CASSSVAGVRIETQYF. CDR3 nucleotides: TGTGCCAGCAGCTCCGTAGCGGGAGTTAGGATAGAGACCCAGTACTTC. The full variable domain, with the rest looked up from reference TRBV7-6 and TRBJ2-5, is GAGVSQSPRYKVTKRGQDVALRCDPISGHVSLYWYRQALGQGPEFLTYFNYEAQQDKSGLPNDRFSAERPEGSISTLTIQRTEQRDSAMYRCASSSVAGVRIETQYFGPGTRLLVL.

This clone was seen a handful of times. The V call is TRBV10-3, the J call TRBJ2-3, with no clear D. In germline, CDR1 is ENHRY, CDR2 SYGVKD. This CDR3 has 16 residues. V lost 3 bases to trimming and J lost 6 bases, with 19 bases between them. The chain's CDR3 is CAISDMSASGRDTQYF. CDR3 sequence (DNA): TGTGCCATCAGTGATATGAGTGCTTCGGGTCGGGATACGCAGTATTTT.

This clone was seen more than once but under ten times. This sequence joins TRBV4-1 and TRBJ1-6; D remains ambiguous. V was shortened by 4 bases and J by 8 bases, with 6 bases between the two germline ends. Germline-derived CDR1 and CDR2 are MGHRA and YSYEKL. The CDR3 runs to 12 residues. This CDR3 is CASSLLDSPLHF. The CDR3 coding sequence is TGCGCCAGCAGCCTCCTCGATTCACCCCTCCACTTT.

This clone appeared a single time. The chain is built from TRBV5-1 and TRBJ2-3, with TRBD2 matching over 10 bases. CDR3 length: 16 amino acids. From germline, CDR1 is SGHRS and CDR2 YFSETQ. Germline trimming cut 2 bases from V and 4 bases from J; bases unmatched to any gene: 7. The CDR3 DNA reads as TGCGCCAGCAGCTTAAACCTAGCGGGAGTGGCAGATACGCAGTATTTT. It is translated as CASSLNLAGVADTQYF.

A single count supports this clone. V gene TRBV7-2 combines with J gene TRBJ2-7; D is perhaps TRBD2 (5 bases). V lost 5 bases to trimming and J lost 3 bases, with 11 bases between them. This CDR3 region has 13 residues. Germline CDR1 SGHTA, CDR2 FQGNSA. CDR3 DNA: TGTGCCAGCAGCCCCGGGAATCACTACGAGCAGTACTTC. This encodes CASSPGNHYEQYF.

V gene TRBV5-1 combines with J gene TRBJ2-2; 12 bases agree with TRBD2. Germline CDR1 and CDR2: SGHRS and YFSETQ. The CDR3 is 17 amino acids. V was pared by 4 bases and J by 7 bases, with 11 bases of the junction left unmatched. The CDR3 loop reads CASSPNGLAGLGGELFF. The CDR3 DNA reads TGCGCCAGCAGCCCCAACGGACTAGCGGGACTGGGCGGGGAGCTGTTTTTT.

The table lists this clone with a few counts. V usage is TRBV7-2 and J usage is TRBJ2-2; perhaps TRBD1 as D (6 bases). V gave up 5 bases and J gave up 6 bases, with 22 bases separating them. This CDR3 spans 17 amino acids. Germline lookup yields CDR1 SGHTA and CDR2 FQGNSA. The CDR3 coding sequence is TGTGCCAGCAGCGGTAGGGTACCCACAGGGTCAGCCGGGGAGCTGTTTTTT. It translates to CASSGRVPTGSAGELFF.

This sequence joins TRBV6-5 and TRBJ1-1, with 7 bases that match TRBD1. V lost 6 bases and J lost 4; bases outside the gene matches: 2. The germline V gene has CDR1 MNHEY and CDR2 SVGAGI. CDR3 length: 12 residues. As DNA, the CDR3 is TGTGCCAGCAGGACAGGGTTCACTGAAGCTTTCTTT. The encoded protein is CASRTGFTEAFF.

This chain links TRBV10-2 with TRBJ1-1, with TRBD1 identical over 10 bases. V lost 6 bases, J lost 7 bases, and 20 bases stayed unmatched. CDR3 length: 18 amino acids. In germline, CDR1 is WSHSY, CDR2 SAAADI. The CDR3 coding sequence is TGCGCCAGCAGACCGGACAGGGGGGACGTTTCTGGCCCACTTGAAGCTTTCTTT. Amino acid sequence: CASRPDRGDVSGPLEAFF.

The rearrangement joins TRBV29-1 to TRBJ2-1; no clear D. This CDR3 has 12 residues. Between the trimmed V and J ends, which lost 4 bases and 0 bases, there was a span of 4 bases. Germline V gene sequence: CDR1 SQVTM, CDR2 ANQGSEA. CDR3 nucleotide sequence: TGCAGCGTTGGTAACTCCTACAATGAGCAGTTCTTC. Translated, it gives CSVGNSYNEQFF.

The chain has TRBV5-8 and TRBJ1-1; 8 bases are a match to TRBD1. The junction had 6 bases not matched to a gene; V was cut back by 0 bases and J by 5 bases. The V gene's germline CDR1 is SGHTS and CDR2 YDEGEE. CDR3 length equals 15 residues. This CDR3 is CASSLERTGRTEAFF. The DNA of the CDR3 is TGTGCCAGCAGCTTGGAGCGGACAGGGCGGACTGAAGCTTTCTTT. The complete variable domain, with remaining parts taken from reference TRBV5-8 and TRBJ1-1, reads EAGVTQSPTHLIKTRGQQATLRCSPISGHTSVYWYQQALGLGLQFLLWYDEGEERNRGNFPPRFSGRQFPNYSSELNVNALELEDSALYLCASSLERTGRTEAFFGQGTRLTVV.

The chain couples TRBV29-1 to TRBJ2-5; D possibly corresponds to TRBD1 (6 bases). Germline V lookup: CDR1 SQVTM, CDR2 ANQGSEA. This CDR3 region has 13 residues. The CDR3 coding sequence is TGCGGAGGACAGTTAGGGATTTCAGAGACCCAGTACTTC. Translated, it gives CGGQLGISETQYF. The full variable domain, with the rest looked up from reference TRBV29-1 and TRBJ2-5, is SAVISQKPSRDICQRGTSLTIQCQVDSQVTMMFWYRQQPGQSLTLIATANQGSEATYESGFVIDKFPISRPNLTFSTLTVSNMSPEDSSIYLCGGQLGISETQYFGPGTRLLVL.

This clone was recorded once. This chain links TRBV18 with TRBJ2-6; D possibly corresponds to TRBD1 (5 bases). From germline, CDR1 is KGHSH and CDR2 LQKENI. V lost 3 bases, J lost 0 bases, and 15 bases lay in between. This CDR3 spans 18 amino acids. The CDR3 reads CASSPQRTYSSGANVLTF. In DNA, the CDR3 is TGTGCCAGCTCACCTCAAAGGACATACAGCTCTGGGGCCAACGTCCTGACTTTC. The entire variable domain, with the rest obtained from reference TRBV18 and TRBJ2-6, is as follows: NAGVMQNPRHLVRRRGQEARLRCSPMKGHSHVYWYRQLPEEGLKFMVYLQKENIIDESGMPKERFSAEFPKEGPSILRIQQVVRGDSAAYFCASSPQRTYSSGANVLTFGAGSRLTVL.

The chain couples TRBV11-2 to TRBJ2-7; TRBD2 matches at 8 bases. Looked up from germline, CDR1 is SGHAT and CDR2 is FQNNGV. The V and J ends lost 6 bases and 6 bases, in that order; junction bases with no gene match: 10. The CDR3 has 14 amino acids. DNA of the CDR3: TGTGCCAGCAGTCCTCTGTCGGGAGGGCTCGAGCAGTACTTC. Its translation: CASSPLSGGLEQYF.

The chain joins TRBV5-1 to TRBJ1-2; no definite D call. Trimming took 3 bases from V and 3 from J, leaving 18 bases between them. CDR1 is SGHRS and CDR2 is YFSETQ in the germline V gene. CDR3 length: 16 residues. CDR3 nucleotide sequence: TGCGCCAGCAGCTCCGGAGTCGCGGCCCCAGACTATGGCTACACCTTC. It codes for CASSSGVAAPDYGYTF.

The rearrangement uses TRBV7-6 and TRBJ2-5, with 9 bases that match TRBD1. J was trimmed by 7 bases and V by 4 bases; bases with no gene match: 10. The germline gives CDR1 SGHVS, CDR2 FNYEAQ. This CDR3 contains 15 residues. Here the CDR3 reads CASSSGTGSGGTQYF. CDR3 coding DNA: TGTGCCAGCAGCTCCGGGACAGGGTCGGGCGGGACCCAGTACTTC.

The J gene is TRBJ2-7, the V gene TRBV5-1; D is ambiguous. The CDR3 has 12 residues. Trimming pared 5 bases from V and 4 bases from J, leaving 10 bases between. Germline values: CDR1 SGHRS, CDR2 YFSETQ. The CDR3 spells CASSDIRYEQYF. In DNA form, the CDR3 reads TGCGCCAGCAGTGATATCAGATACGAGCAGTACTTC. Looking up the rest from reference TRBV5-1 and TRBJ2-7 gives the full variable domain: KAGVTQTPRYLIKTRGQQVTLSCSPISGHRSVSWYQQTPGQGLQFLFEYFSETQRNKGNFPGRFSGRQFSNSRSEMNVSTLELGDSALYLCASSDIRYEQYFGPGTRLTVT.

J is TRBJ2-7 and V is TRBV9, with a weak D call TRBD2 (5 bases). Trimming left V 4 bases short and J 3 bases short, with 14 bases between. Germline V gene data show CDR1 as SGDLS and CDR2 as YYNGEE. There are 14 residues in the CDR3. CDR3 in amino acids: CASSPLLGNYEQYF. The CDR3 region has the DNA TGTGCCAGCAGCCCCCTACTAGGGAACTACGAGCAGTACTTC.

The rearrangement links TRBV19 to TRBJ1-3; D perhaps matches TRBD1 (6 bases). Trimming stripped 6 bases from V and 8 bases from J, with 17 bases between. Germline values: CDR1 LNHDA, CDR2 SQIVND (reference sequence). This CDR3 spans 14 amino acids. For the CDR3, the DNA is TGTGCCAGTAGGGTCTCTGGACAGAGGGACACCATATATTTT. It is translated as CASRVSGQRDTIYF. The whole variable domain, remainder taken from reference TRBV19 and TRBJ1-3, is DGGITQSPKYLFRKEGQNVTLSCEQNLNHDAMYWYRQDPGQGLRLIYYSQIVNDFQKGDIAEGYSVSREKKESFPLTVTSAQKNPTAFYLCASRVSGQRDTIYFGEGSWLTVV.

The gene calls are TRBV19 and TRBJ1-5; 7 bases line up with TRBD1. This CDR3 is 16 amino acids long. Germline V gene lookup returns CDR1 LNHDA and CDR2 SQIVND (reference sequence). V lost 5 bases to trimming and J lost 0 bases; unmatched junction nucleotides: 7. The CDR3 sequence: CASSPGTDYSNQPQHF. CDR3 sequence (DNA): TGTGCCAGTAGTCCCGGGACAGATTATAGCAATCAGCCCCAGCATTTT.

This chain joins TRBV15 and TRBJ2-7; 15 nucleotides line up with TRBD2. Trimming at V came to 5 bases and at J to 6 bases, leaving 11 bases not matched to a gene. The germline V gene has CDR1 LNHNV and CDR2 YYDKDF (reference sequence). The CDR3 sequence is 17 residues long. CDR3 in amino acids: CATSARPGLAGGGEQYF. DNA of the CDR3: TGTGCCACCAGCGCTCGACCGGGACTAGCGGGAGGCGGCGAGCAGTACTTC.